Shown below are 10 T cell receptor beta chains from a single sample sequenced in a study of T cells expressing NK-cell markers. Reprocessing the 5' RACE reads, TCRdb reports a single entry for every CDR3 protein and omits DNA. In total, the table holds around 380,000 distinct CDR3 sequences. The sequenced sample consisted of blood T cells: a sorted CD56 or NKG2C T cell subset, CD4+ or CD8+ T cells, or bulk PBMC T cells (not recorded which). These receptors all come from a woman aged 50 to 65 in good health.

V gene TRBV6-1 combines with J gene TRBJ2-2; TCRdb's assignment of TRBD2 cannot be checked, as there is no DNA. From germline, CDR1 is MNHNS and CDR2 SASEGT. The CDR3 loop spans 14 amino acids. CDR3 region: CATSVTSGAGELFF.

The CDR3 reads CASSNRTDTQYF. This chain uses TRBV21-1 with TRBJ2-3. TRBV21-1 is assigned pseudogene status. The CDR3 covers 12 residues.

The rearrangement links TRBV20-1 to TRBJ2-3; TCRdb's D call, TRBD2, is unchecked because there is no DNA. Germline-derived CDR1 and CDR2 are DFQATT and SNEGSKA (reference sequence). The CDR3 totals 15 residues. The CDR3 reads CSASKGLAGADTQYF.

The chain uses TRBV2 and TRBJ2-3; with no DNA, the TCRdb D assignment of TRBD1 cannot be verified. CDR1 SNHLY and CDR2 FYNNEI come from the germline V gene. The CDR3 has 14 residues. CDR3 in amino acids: CASRLMTGENTQYF. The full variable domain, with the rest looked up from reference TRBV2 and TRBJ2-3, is EPEVTQTPSHQVTQMGQEVILRCVPISNHLYFYWYRQILGQKVEFLVSFYNNEISEKSEIFDDQFSVERPDGSNFTLKIRSTKLEDSAMYFCASRLMTGENTQYFGPGTRLTVL.

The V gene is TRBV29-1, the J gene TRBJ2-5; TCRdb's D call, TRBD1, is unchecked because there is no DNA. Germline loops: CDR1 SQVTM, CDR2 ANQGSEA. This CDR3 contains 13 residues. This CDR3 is CSVHTGQGETQYF.

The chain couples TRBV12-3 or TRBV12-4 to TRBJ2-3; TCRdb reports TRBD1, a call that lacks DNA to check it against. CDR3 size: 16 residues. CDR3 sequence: CASSSAGTARRDTQYF.

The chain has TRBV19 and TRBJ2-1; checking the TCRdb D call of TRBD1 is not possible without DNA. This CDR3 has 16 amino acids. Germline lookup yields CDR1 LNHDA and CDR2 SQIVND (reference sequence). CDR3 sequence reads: CASSMPLRSSYNEQFF. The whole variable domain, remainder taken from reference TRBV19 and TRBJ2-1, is DGGITQSPKYLFRKEGQNVTLSCEQNLNHDAMYWYRQDPGQGLRLIYYSQIVNDFQKGDIAEGYSVSREKKESFPLTVTSAQKNPTAFYLCASSMPLRSSYNEQFFGPGTRLTVL.

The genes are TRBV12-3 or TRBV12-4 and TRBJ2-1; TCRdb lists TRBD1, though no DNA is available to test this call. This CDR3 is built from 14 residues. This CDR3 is CASSPGQGAGEQFF.

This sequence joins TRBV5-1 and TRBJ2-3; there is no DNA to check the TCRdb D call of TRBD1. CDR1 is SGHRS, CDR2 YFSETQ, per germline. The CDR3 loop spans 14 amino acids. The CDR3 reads CASSIGVGTDTQYF.

The CDR3 sequence: CASSAGLAAYEQYF. The chain has TRBV16 and TRBJ2-7; the TCRdb D gene call, TRBD2, has no DNA to confirm it. Germline CDR1 KGHSY, CDR2 FQNENV. The CDR3 contains 14 residues.